This TCR beta chain was sequenced for a study of blood T cell repertoires in COVID-19. Study background: The origin of the acute and convalescent COVID-19 samples was the United States, Italy and Spain.

Authors' analysis steps: Cell counts per sample came from amplifying reference gene primers. Clones were read by immunoSEQ multiplex PCR, and TCRdb kept only the in-frame ones, dropping some. V and J calls and clone size are copied from that table; D and trimming were computed from the DNA. The sample lists 160,000 or so clones, 75% to 85% occurring once. The V gene's germline CDR1 is GTSNPN and CDR2 SVGIG (reference sequence). V lost 2 bases, J lost 9 bases, and 12 bases stayed unmatched. CDR3 length: 14 amino acids. The sample comprised PBMCs or T cells enriched from blood (not recorded which). This rearrangement joins TRBV30 to TRBJ1-1; 7 bases agree with TRBD1. The TCR originated in a middle-aged man who had recovered from COVID-19. The CDR3 protein is CAWSFIGDSRKAFF. The CDR3 bases are TGTGCCTGGAGTTTCATAGGGGACAGCCGGAAAGCTTTCTTT.